The rows below give T cell receptor beta chains drawn from one sample of a study of cytomegalovirus exposure and HLA in healthy donors. Sequenced by immunoSEQ multiplex PCR; TCRdb stores in-frame clones only, minus some. The data hold approximately 90,000 clones, with around 77% observed a single time. Sequenced input: PBMCs. These receptors were obtained from a man aged 40-55 years in good health and CMV-seronegative. CDR3s include the opening cysteine and the closing phenylalanine or tryptophan. A D gene is named only where the DNA matches it firmly. The size of a clone is reported for some rows only, either as once, few or many, or as a class for expanded clones.

V,J,length,D,size,CDR3,DNA
TRBV27,TRBJ2-7,12,NA,NA,CASSIRLGEQYF,TGTGCCAGCAGTATCAGACTAGGAGAGCAGTACTTC
TRBV5-6,TRBJ2-2,15,TRBD2,NA,CASTPGLDDTGELFF,TGTGCCAGCACACCGGGACTAGATGACACCGGGGAGCTGTTTTTT
TRBV2,TRBJ2-7,12,NA,once,CASRTASYEQYF,TGTGCCAGCAGGACAGCCTCCTACGAGCAGTACTTC
TRBV6-6,TRBJ1-6,14,NA,few,CASSYSSPGAPLHF,TGTGCCAGCAGTTACTCAAGCCCTGGAGCACCCCTCCACTTT
TRBV16,TRBJ1-1,14,NA,NA,CASSQSLELTEAFF,TGTGCCAGCAGCCAATCATTGGAGTTGACTGAAGCTTTCTTT
TRBV20-1,TRBJ1-1,11,NA,few,CSARQGTEAFF,TGCAGTGCTAGACAGGGCACTGAAGCTTTCTTT
TRBV28,TRBJ1-1,15,NA,NA,CASRSGGLGNTEAFF,TGTGCCAGCAGGTCGGGAGGTTTGGGGAACACTGAAGCTTTCTTT
TRBV2,TRBJ2-2,14,TRBD1,few,CASIGTGKAGELFF,TGTGCCAGCATTGGGACAGGGAAGGCCGGGGAGCTGTTTTTT
TRBV10-2,TRBJ1-3,14,NA,NA,CASRAAGSGNTIYF,TGCGCCAGCAGGGCGGCGGGCTCTGGAAACACCATATATTTT
TRBV11-2,TRBJ2-7,15,NA,NA,CASSLEVQGFYEQYF,TGTGCCAGCAGCTTAGAGGTACAGGGATTTTACGAGCAGTACTTC
TRBV10-1,TRBJ2-1,16,TRBD2,few,CASSPLGGRVYNEQFF,TGCGCCAGCAGCCCCCTGGGAGGGAGGGTCTACAATGAGCAGTTCTTC
TRBV5-4,TRBJ2-5,12,NA,NA,CASSPGGETQYF,TGTGCCAGCAGCCCGGGTGGGGAGACCCAGTACTTC
TRBV28,TRBJ1-2,14,TRBD1,NA,CASSSYRGSNGYTF,TGTGCCAGCAGTTCCTACAGGGGTAGCAATGGCTACACCTTC
TRBV6-1,TRBJ1-3,12,NA,few,CASRGGRDTIYF,TGTGCCAGCAGAGGGGGTAGAGACACCATATATTTT
TRBV5-4,TRBJ2-7,14,TRBD1,few,CASSPGQGLYEQYF,TGTGCCAGCAGCCCGGGACAGGGTTTATACGAGCAGTACTTC
TRBV7-9,TRBJ1-1,14,NA,NA,CASSLLVGETEAFF,TGTGCCAGCAGCCTTCTAGTAGGAGAAACTGAAGCTTTCTTT
TRBV4-1,TRBJ2-3,12,NA,NA,CASSQEVGKQYF,TGCGCCAGCAGCCAAGAGGTCGGGAAGCAGTATTTT
TRBV2,TRBJ2-1,13,TRBD1,NA,CATSGQGYNEQFF,TGTGCCACCAGCGGACAGGGCTACAATGAGCAGTTCTTC
TRBV2,TRBJ1-2,12,NA,few,CASRSDSPGYTF,TGTGCCAGCAGGTCGGACAGCCCCGGCTACACCTTC
TRBV11-2,TRBJ2-7,16,TRBD1,NA,CASSLGGQGSSYEQYF,TGTGCCAGCAGCTTAGGGGGACAGGGCAGCTCCTACGAGCAGTACTTC
TRBV6-1,TRBJ1-1,14,NA,NA,CASRKDRISTEAFF,TGTGCCAGCAGGAAAGACAGGATCTCCACTGAAGCTTTCTTT
TRBV7-9,TRBJ1-1,17,TRBD1,NA,CASSSSLGQDRGTEAFF,TGTGCCAGCAGCTCCTCACTGGGACAGGACAGGGGGACTGAAGCTTTCTTT
TRBV7-9,TRBJ2-6,18,TRBD1,NA,CASSLTTGQSSGANVLTF,TGTGCCAGCAGCTTAACTACGGGACAGAGCTCTGGGGCCAACGTCCTGACTTTC
TRBV29-1,TRBJ1-6,15,NA,NA,CSVEQGSSPNSPLHF,TGCAGCGTTGAACAGGGGTCGTCCCCTAATTCACCCCTCCACTTT
TRBV9,TRBJ1-1,15,NA,medium-sized,CASSANSGSYTEAFF,TGTGCCAGCAGCGCGAATAGCGGTTCGTACACTGAAGCTTTCTTT
TRBV5-4,TRBJ2-1,16,TRBD2,NA,CASSWTSGSGSDEQFF,TGTGCCAGCAGCTGGACTAGCGGGAGTGGGTCGGATGAGCAGTTCTTC